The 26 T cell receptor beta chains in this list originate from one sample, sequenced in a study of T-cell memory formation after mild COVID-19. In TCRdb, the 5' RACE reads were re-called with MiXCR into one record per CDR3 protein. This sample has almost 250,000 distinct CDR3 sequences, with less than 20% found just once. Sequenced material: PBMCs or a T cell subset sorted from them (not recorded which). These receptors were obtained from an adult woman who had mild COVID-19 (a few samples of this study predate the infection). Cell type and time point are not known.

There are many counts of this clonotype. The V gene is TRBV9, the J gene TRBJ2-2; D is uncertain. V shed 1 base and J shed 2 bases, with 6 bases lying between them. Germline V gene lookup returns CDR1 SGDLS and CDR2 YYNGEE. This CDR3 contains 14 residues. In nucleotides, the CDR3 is TGTGCCAGCAGCGTAAATACCAACACCGGGGAGCTGTTTTTT. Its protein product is CASSVNTNTGELFF.

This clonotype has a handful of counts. The CDR3 sequence: CASSSKGRGRGGYTF. The DNA for the CDR3 is TGTGCCAGCAGTTCGAAGGGCAGGGGGCGAGGTGGCTACACCTTC. The chain recombines TRBV27 with TRBJ1-2, with 8 bases that match TRBD1. The CDR3 is made up of 15 amino acids. Germline trimming cut 4 bases from V and 7 bases from J; bases unmatched to any gene: 11. Germline CDR1 is MNHEY and CDR2 is SMNVEV (reference sequence).

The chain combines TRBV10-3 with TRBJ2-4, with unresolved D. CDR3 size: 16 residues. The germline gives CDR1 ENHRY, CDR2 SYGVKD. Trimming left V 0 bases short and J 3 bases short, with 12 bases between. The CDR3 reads CAISESAGKGKNIQYF. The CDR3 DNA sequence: TGTGCCATCAGTGAGTCGGCTGGGAAGGGCAAAAACATTCAGTACTTC.

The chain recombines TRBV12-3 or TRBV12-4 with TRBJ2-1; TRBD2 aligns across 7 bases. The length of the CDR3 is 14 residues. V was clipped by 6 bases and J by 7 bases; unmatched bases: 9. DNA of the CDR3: TGTGCCAGCAGCCAGTCTTGGGGAGGGAATGAGCAGTTCTTC. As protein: CASSQSWGGNEQFF.

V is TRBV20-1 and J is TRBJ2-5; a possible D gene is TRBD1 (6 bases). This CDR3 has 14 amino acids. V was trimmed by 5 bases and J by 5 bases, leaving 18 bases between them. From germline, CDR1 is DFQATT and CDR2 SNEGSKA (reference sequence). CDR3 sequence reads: CSALYREEGETQYF. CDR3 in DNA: TGCAGTGCTCTCTACAGGGAAGAGGGGGAGACCCAGTACTTC.

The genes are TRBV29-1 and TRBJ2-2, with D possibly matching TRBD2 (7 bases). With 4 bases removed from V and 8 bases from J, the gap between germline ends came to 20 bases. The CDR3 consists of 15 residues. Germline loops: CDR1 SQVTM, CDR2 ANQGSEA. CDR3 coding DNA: TGCAGCGTTGGTATAGGGGGACTATTATCGGGGGAGCTGTTTTTT. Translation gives CSVGIGGLLSGELFF.

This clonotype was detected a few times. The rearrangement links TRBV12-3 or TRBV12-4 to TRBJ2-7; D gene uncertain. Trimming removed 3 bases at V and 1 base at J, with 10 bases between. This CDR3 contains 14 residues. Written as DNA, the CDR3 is TGTGCCAGCAGTTTCGAGTCCCCGTCCTACGAGCAGTACTTC. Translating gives CASSFESPSYEQYF.

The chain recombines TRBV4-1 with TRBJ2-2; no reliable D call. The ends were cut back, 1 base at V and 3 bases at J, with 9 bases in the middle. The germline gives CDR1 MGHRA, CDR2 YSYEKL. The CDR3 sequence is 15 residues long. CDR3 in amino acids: CASSQVRSYTGELFF. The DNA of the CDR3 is TGCGCCAGCAGCCAAGTCCGCAGTTACACCGGGGAGCTGTTTTTT.

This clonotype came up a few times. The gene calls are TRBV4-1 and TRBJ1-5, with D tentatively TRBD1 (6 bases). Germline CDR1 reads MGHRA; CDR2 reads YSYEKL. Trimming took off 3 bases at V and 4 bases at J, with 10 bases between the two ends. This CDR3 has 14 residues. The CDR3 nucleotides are TGCGCCAGCAGCCACGCAGGGGCGAATCAGCCCCAGCATTTT. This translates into CASSHAGANQPQHF.

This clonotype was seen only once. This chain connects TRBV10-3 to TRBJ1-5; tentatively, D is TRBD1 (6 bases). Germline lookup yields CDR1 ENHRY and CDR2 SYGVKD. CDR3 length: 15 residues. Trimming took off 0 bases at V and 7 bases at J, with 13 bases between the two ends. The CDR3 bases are TGTGCCATCAGTGAGTCGGGGGGCGTGGACCAGCCCCAGCATTTT. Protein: CAISESGGVDQPQHF.

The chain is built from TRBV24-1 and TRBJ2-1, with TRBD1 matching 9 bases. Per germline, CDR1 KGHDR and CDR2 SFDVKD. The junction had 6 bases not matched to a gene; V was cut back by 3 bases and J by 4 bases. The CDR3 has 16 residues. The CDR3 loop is CATSDAQGARYNEQFF. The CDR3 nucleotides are TGTGCCACCAGTGATGCACAGGGGGCTCGGTACAATGAGCAGTTCTTC.

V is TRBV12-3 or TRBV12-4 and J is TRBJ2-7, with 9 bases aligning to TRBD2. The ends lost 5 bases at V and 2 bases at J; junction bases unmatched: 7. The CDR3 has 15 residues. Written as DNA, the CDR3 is TGTGCCAGCAGTCGCGGGGGGGCAGCCCCCTACGAGCAGTACTTC. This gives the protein CASSRGGAAPYEQYF.

CDR3 amino acids: CASSSGRWNNEQFF. DNA for the CDR3: TGTGCCAGCAGCTCGGGACGGTGGAACAATGAGCAGTTCTTC. The rearrangement joins TRBV7-3 to TRBJ2-1, with D perhaps assigned TRBD1 or TRBD2 (5 bases each). Trimming removed 4 bases from V and 5 bases from J, with 12 bases in between. Germline CDR1 SGHTA, CDR2 FQGTGA. CDR3 length: 14 residues.

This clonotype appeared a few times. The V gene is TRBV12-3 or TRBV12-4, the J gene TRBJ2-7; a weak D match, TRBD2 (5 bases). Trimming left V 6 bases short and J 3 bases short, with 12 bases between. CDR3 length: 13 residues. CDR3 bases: TGTGCCAGCAGCTTGGACGAGGGCTACGAGCAGTACTTC. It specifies CASSLDEGYEQYF.

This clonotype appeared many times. The CDR3 DNA is TGTGCCAGCAGTTTATATCAGCTGGGGAGAGTTAGCAATCAGCCCCAGCATTTT. It is translated as CASSLYQLGRVSNQPQHF. The V gene is TRBV12-3 or TRBV12-4, the J gene TRBJ1-5; D not resolved. The length of the CDR3 is 18 residues. The V end lost 2 bases, the J end lost 0 bases, and 17 bases lay between the germline ends.

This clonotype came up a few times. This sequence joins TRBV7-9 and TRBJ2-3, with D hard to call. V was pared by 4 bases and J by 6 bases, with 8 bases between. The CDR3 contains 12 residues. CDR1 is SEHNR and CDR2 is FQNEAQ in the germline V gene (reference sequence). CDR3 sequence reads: CASSSWWDTQYF. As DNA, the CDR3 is TGTGCCAGCAGCTCATGGTGGGATACGCAGTATTTT.

This CDR3 reads CTSSQPQHF. CDR3 bases: TGCACCAGCAGCCAGCCCCAGCATTTT. The chain recombines TRBV1 with TRBJ1-5. TRBV1 corresponds to a pseudogene. The CDR3 spans 9 residues.

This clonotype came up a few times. CDR3 DNA: TGTGCCAGCAGCTTGTTTCCCACAGATACGCAGTATTTT. This gives the protein CASSLFPTDTQYF. The chain joins TRBV5-4 to TRBJ2-3; D remains unclear. The CDR3 totals 13 residues. Germline CDR1 and CDR2: SGHNT and YYREEE (reference sequence). Trimming cost V 1 base and J 2 bases, with 5 bases left between them.

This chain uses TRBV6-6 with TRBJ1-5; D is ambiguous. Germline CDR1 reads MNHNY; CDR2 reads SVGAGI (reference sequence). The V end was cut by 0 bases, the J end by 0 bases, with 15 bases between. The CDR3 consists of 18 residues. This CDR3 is CASSYSRASQYSNQPQHF. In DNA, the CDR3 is TGTGCCAGCAGTTACTCGAGGGCCTCGCAGTATAGCAATCAGCCCCAGCATTTT.

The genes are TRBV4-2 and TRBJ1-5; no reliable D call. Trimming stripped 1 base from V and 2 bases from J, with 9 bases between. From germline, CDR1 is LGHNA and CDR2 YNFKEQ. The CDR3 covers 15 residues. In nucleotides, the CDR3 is TGTGCCAGCAGCCAAGGGAACGGTCGCAATCAGCCCCAGCATTTT. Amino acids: CASSQGNGRNQPQHF.

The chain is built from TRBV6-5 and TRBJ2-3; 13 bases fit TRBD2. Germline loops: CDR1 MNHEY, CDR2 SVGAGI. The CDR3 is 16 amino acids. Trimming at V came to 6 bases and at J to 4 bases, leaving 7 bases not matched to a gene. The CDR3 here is CASSRTSGSGADTQYF. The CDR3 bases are TGTGCCAGCAGCCGGACTAGCGGGAGTGGGGCAGATACGCAGTATTTT.

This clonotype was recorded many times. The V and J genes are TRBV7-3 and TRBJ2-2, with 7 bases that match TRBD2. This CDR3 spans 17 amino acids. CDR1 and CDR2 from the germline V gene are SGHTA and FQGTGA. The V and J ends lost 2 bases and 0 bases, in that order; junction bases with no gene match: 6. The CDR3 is CASSLDASGSNTGELFF. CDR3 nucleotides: TGTGCCAGCAGCTTAGATGCTAGCGGATCGAACACCGGGGAGCTGTTTTTT.

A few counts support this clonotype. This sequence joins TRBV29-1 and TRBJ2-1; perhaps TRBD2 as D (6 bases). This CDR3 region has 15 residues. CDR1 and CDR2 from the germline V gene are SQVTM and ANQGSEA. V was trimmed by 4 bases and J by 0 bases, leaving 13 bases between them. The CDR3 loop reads CSVGVGTFSYNEQFF. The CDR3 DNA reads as TGCAGCGTTGGGGTCGGGACTTTCTCCTACAATGAGCAGTTCTTC.

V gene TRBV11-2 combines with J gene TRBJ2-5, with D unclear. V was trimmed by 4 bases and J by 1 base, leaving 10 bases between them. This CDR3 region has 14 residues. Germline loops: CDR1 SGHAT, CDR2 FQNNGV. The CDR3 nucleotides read TGTGCCAGCAGCTCTCGACTGACCCAAGAGACCCAGTACTTC. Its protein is CASSSRLTQETQYF.

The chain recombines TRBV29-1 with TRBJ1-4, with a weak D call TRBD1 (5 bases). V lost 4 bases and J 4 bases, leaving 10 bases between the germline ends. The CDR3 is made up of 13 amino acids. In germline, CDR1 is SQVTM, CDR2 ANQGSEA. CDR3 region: CSVGAGFNEKLFF. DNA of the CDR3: TGCAGCGTTGGGGCAGGGTTTAATGAAAAACTGTTTTTT.

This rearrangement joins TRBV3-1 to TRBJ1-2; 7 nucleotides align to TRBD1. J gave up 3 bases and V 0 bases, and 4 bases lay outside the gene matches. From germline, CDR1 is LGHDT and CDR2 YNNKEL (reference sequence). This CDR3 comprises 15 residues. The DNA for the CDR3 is TGTGCCAGCAGCCAAGAACAGGGGCGGTACTATGGCTACACCTTC. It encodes CASSQEQGRYYGYTF.